This entry lists 8 T cell receptor beta chains sequenced from one sample in a study of T cells expressing NK-cell markers. TCRdb re-called the 5' RACE reads; every CDR3 protein appears as one record, without DNA. The ten top clones account for approximately 3.6%, within a sample of a few hundred thousand distinct CDR3 sequences. The sample was blood T cells: a sorted CD56 or NKG2C T cell subset, CD4+ or CD8+ T cells, or bulk PBMC T cells (not recorded which). The receptor source for this set is a young man in good health.

The chain joins TRBV7-3 to TRBJ2-2; TCRdb proposes TRBD2, but this gene call is untestable without DNA. The CDR3 totals 15 residues. From germline, CDR1 is SGHTA and CDR2 FQGTGA. Here the CDR3 reads CASSLGGLITGELFF.

The V call is TRBV29-1, the J call TRBJ2-3; checking the TCRdb D call of TRBD2 is not possible without DNA. Germline assignment: CDR1 SQVTM and CDR2 ANQGSEA. The CDR3 is 14 amino acids. CDR3 amino acids: CSTAAGGFADTQYF.

V gene TRBV5-1 combines with J gene TRBJ2-7; without DNA, the TCRdb call of TRBD2 cannot be checked. The CDR3 covers 17 residues. The germline gives CDR1 SGHRS, CDR2 YFSETQ. CDR3 region: CASSRGTSGANSYEQYF.

The chain joins TRBV10-3 to TRBJ2-1. Per germline, CDR1 ENHRY and CDR2 SYGVKD. The CDR3 is 15 residues long. CDR3 region: CAISESEVGFNEQFF.

The rearrangement uses TRBV5-5 and TRBJ2-1; TCRdb lists TRBD2, though no DNA is available to test this call. This CDR3 spans 15 amino acids. The germline V gene has CDR1 SGHKS and CDR2 YYEKEE (reference sequence). CDR3 sequence: CASSSRVSGRNEQFF. Complete variable domain (other parts from reference TRBV5-5 and TRBJ2-1): DAGVTQSPTHLIKTRGQQVTLRCSPISGHKSVSWYQQVLGQGPQFIFQYYEKEERGRGNFPDRFSARQFPNYSSELNVNALLLGDSALYLCASSSRVSGRNEQFFGPGTRLTVL.

This chain's CDR3 is CASSSRGVGELFF. The V and J genes are TRBV11-2 and TRBJ2-2; absent DNA, TCRdb's TRBD1 call cannot be checked. The germline V gene has CDR1 SGHAT and CDR2 FQNNGV. The CDR3 is made up of 13 amino acids.

The CDR3: CASSLVGRVQDTQYF. V is TRBV5-6 and J is TRBJ2-3. The germline gives CDR1 SGHDT, CDR2 YYEEEE. The CDR3 covers 15 residues.

V and J are TRBV12-3 or TRBV12-4 and TRBJ2-1; TCRdb indicates TRBD1, and absent DNA this call remains unverified. The CDR3 has 15 amino acids. CDR3 sequence: CASSRNRVGSNEQFF.